Given below is one T cell receptor beta chain in context. A read error may produce the germline difference seen at one junction end. It was with a sample-barcoded 5' primer and a J-beta primer mix that a second PCR of roughly 7 to 12 cycles was run. TCRdb re-called the 5' RACE reads with MiXCR, one entry per CDR3 protein. The data contain about 730,000 distinct CDR3 sequences, around 40% of them singletons. No fewer than 7 million PBMCs went into each sample. CDR1 is SGHNT and CDR2 is YYREEE in the germline V gene (reference sequence). The CDR3 runs to 16 residues. This sample was taken from a study of blood T cells in healthy people across ages. Study-wide context: Using template switching, researchers captured about one barcoded beta molecule for each two T cells.

The chain links TRBV5-4 to TRBJ2-5, with TRBD2 matching over 9 bases. The TCR originated in a woman in her fifties or sixties in good health. Sequencing was carried out using blood. In DNA form, the CDR3 reads TGTGCCAGCGGCTTGACTAGCGGACCCAGGGGGGATGAGCAGTACTTC. It is translated as CASGLTSGPRGDEQYF.